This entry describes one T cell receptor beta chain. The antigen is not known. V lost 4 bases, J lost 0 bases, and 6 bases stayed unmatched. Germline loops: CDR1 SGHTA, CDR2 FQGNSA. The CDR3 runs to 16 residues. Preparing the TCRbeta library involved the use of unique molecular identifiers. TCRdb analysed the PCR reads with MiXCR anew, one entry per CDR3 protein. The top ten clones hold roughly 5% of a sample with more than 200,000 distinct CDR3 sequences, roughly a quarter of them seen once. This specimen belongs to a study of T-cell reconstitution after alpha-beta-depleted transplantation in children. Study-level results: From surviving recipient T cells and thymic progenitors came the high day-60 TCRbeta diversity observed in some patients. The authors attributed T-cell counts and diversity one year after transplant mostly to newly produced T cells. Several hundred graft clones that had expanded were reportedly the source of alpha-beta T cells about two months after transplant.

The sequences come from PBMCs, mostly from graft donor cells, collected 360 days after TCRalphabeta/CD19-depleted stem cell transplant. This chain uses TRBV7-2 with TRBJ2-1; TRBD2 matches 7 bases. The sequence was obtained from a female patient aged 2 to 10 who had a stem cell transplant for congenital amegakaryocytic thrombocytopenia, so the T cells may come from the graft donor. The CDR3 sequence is CASSSLALPSYNEQFF. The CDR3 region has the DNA TGTGCCAGCAGCTCACTAGCGTTACCCTCCTACAATGAGCAGTTCTTC.